This T cell receptor (beta chain) was sequenced during a study of blood T cell repertoires in COVID-19. From germline, CDR1 is GTSNPN and CDR2 SVGIG (reference sequence). V gave up 0 bases and J gave up 2 bases, with 8 bases separating them. This CDR3 has 13 residues. TCRdb's table, derived via immunoSEQ multiplex PCR, lists solely in-frame clones and lacks some. The sample has fewer than 350,000 clones, roughly 80% seen once. The sample taken for sequencing was peripheral blood. This clonotype was obtained from a woman aged 45-65 years with active or convalescent COVID-19. This sequence joins TRBV30 and TRBJ2-7; D is unclear. Here the CDR3 DNA reads TGTGCCTGGAGTGTACGTCTAGCCTACGAGCAGTACTTC. This gives the protein CAWSVRLAYEQYF.